These T cell receptor beta chains were read from a single sample in a study of beta chain features in type 1 diabetes. Only in-frame clones appear in the TCRdb table, and some are missing; sequencing was by immunoSEQ multiplex PCR. The table includes roughly 150,000 clones, about 8.1% detected once. Sequenced: central memory CD4+ T cells from blood. The receptor set was obtained from a young woman with type 1 diabetes. Each CDR3 is given with its conserved first and last residue. Fields, in order: D gene, J gene, V gene, clone size, CDR3 DNA, CDR3 protein. A D gene is named only where the DNA matches it firmly. Only part of the rows carry a size: once, few, many, or a class if the clone is expanded.

TRBD1	TRBJ2-2	TRBV11-3	NA	TGTGCCAGCAGCCCTGGACAGGGAAACGGGGAGCTGTTTTTT	CASSPGQGNGELFF
TRBD2	TRBJ2-1	TRBV5-4	NA	TGTGCCAGCAGCTTGGGGGGGAGGGCCTCGGATGAGCAGTTCTTC	CASSLGGRASDEQFF
NA	TRBJ2-5	TRBV7-6	few	TGTGCCAGCAGCCCCAAGGCGGGCTACCAAGAGACCCAGTACTTC	CASSPKAGYQETQYF
NA	TRBJ1-2	TRBV5-1	few	TGCGCCAGCAGCTTGCAGGGGTCTGGCTACACCTTC	CASSLQGSGYTF
NA	TRBJ2-7	TRBV4-3	NA	TGCGCCAGCAGCTCCCGGGACATGAGATACGAGCAGTACTTC	CASSSRDMRYEQYF
TRBD2	TRBJ2-3	TRBV19	NA	TGTGCCAGTAGTTCCCCTGGCGGGAGGAGTACAGATACGCAGTATTTT	CASSSPGGRSTDTQYF
NA	TRBJ1-5	TRBV2	NA	TGTGCCAGCAGTAACGCCAGGGAAGCCCAGCCCCAGCATTTT	CASSNAREAQPQHF
TRBD2	TRBJ2-1	TRBV5-6	NA	TGTGCCAGCAACACGAGAATTTTGCGGGGGATAACCTACAATGAGCAGTTCTTC	CASNTRILRGITYNEQFF
TRBD1	TRBJ1-1	TRBV5-6	NA	TGTGCCAGCAGCCTTGACAGGGGTAACTTCAACACTGAAGCTTTCTTT	CASSLDRGNFNTEAFF
TRBD1	TRBJ2-5	TRBV4-1	many	TGCGCCAGCAGCCCAACGGGGACAGGGGAAGAGACCCAGTACTTC	CASSPTGTGEETQYF
TRBD1	TRBJ1-2	TRBV15	few	TGTGCCACCAGCTTACGACAGGGGAAAGACTATGGCTACACCTTC	CATSLRQGKDYGYTF
NA	TRBJ1-2	TRBV6-5	NA	TGTGCCAGCAGTTACCCGGGAAACTATGGCTACACCTTC	CASSYPGNYGYTF
NA	TRBJ2-2	TRBV11-2	few	TGTGCCAGCAGCTTAGATGCGAGGAACACCGGGGAGCTGTTTTTT	CASSLDARNTGELFF
TRBD2	TRBJ2-1	TRBV11-3	NA	TGTGCCAGCAGCCATCTAGCGGGGGGCCACAATGAGCAGTTCTTC	CASSHLAGGHNEQFF
TRBD2	TRBJ2-7	TRBV14	few	TGTGCCAGCAGCCCACATCTCAGCGGGGGTCTCGACGAGCAGTACTTC	CASSPHLSGGLDEQYF
NA	TRBJ2-5	TRBV7-8	NA	TGTGCCAGCAGCTTAGATTGGGCCCGGGAGACCCAGTACTTC	CASSLDWARETQYF
NA	TRBJ2-1	TRBV11-2	few	TGTGCCAGCAGCTTAGTTCAGGGCGGCTCCTACAATGAGCAGTTCTTC	CASSLVQGGSYNEQFF
TRBD2	TRBJ2-2	TRBV27	few	TGTGCCAGCAGTTCCCGGGGGGGCCTCCCCGGGGAGCTGTTTTTT	CASSSRGGLPGELFF
TRBD2	TRBJ2-1	TRBV29-1	few	TGCAGCGTTGGTTTAGCGAGCGGGAGTACGGTACAGTTCTTC	CSVGLASGSTVQFF
TRBD1	TRBJ2-5	TRBV6-5	NA	TGTGCCTCGAGGGACAGGGAAGAGACCCAGTACTTC	CASRDREETQYF
NA	TRBJ2-2	TRBV29-1	few	TGCAGCGTTGAAGGACAGACGAACACCGGGGAGCTGTTTTTT	CSVEGQTNTGELFF
NA	TRBJ1-5	TRBV30	few	TGTGCCTGGAGTGTACCTTCAGGGAGCAATCAGCCCCAGCATTTT	CAWSVPSGSNQPQHF
NA	TRBJ2-7	TRBV21-1	many	TGTGCCAGCAGCTCCCGGGACAGACTTTACGAGCAGTACTTC	CASSSRDRLYEQYF
NA	TRBJ2-7	TRBV23-1	NA	TGCGCCAGCCCTTTATCCTACGAGCAGTACTTC	CASPLSYEQYF
NA	TRBJ1-1	TRBV29-1	NA	TGCAGCGTTGAAGGGGGGGCGGGGGGCACTGAAGCTTTCTTT	CSVEGGAGGTEAFF
NA	TRBJ2-7	TRBV5-1	few	TGCGCCAGCAGTATCAACAACGAGCAGTACTTC	CASSINNEQYF
TRBD1	TRBJ1-1	TRBV7-9	NA	TGTGCCAGCAGCGGAAGGGACAGGGTACACACTGAAGCTTTCTTT	CASSGRDRVHTEAFF
TRBD1	TRBJ1-1	TRBV7-8	NA	TGTGCCAGCAACCGACAGGGACGGATGAACACTGAAGCTTTCTTT	CASNRQGRMNTEAFF
NA	TRBJ2-1	TRBV29-1	NA	TGCAGCGTTGAAGGCTATAAAAGCTCCTACAATGAGCAGTTCTTC	CSVEGYKSSYNEQFF
TRBD1	TRBJ1-2	TRBV4-1	few	TGCGCCAGCAGCCAAAGCGACAGGGGGTTTGGCTATGGCTACACCTTC	CASSQSDRGFGYGYTF
NA	TRBJ2-7	TRBV4-3	NA	TGCGCCAGCAGCCAGGCGTTCGGGACACCTGAGATTCGGTACTTC	CASSQAFGTPEIRYF
TRBD1	TRBJ2-5	TRBV5-4	NA	TGTGCCAGCAGCACCTGGACAGGGGAGACCCAGTACTTC	CASSTWTGETQYF
TRBD1	TRBJ2-7	TRBV6-5	NA	TGTGCCAGCAGTTACCAGGGACAGGGCTACGAGCAGTACTTC	CASSYQGQGYEQYF
TRBD2	TRBJ2-7	TRBV28	few	TGTGCCAGCAGTTTTTTCGCTAGCGGGGCCTACGAGCAGTACTTC	CASSFFASGAYEQYF
NA	TRBJ1-5	TRBV6-5	NA	TGTGCCAGCAGTGTATCAGGTGGGGGGCAGCCCCAGCATTTT	CASSVSGGGQPQHF
NA	TRBJ2-5	TRBV7-6	few	TGTGCCAGCAGCTTCACAGGGATAGAGACCCAGTACTTC	CASSFTGIETQYF
NA	TRBJ2-6	TRBV18	few	TGTGCCAGCTCAACCCAGTGGATGGAGGGGGCCAACGTCCTGACTTTC	CASSTQWMEGANVLTF
NA	TRBJ1-5	TRBV19	NA	TGTGCCAGTAGTTACACATCCGCCAATCAGCCCCAGCATTTT	CASSYTSANQPQHF
NA	TRBJ2-4	TRBV28	NA	TGTGCCAGCAGTTTATATCCGGGAGCCAAAAACATTCAGTACTTC	CASSLYPGAKNIQYF
NA	TRBJ1-2	TRBV29-1	NA	TGCAGCGTGGGGCAGGGGTACCTTGATGGCTACACCTTC	CSVGQGYLDGYTF
NA	TRBJ2-4	TRBV7-2	few	TGTGCCAGCAGCACGTCCTCGGAGGGCGGCATTCAGTACTTC	CASSTSSEGGIQYF
NA	TRBJ2-5	TRBV27	NA	TGTGCCAGCAGCAAAACGGCGGTTCAAGAGACCCAGTACTTC	CASSKTAVQETQYF
TRBD1	TRBJ2-7	TRBV6-5	NA	TGTGCCAGCAGGGGGACAGGGAATGCCTACGAGCAGTACTTC	CASRGTGNAYEQYF
NA	TRBJ2-1	TRBV5-1	NA	TGCGCCAGTGGGACACAGTCCCACAATGAGCAGTTCTTC	CASGTQSHNEQFF
NA	TRBJ1-3	TRBV28	NA	TGTGCCAGCAGTTTAGGATCAGGGTCTGGAAACACCATATATTTT	CASSLGSGSGNTIYF
NA	TRBJ2-7	TRBV4-3	NA	TGCGCCAGCAGCGGCGGTACTAGCTACGAGCAGTACTTC	CASSGGTSYEQYF
TRBD1	TRBJ1-2	TRBV11-2	few	TGTGCCAGCACAGGGCCGGGACAGGGAATGGGGGGCTACACCTTC	CASTGPGQGMGGYTF
NA	TRBJ1-1	TRBV4-2	NA	TGTGCCAGCAGCAACACAGATCTGAGGAACACTGAAGCTTTCTTT	CASSNTDLRNTEAFF
TRBD1	TRBJ2-1	TRBV7-2	few	TGTGCCAGCAGGACACAGGGGCGTGGGTACAATGAGCAGTTCTTC	CASRTQGRGYNEQFF
NA	TRBJ2-7	TRBV7-2	NA	TGTGCCAGCAGCCCTTCGGCGGGACCCTCCTACGAGCAGTACTTC	CASSPSAGPSYEQYF
NA	TRBJ1-2	TRBV4-3	few	TGCGCCAGCAGCCAAGGCGACAGATATAACTATGGCTACACCTTC	CASSQGDRYNYGYTF
TRBD1	TRBJ1-3	TRBV30	few	TGTGCCTGGACGGGGACAGGGGAAACTGGAAACACCATATATTTT	CAWTGTGETGNTIYF
TRBD2	TRBJ2-3	TRBV19	few	TGTGCCAGTAGTACGGGGGGGCATGATACGCAGTATTTT	CASSTGGHDTQYF
TRBD2	TRBJ2-7	TRBV11-3	NA	TGTGCCAGCAGGGGACTAGCGGGAGCGGGGGAGCAGTACTTC	CASRGLAGAGEQYF
TRBD1	TRBJ1-6	TRBV9	few	TGTGCCAGCAGCACTCCGCAGGGGACAGGGAGGTCACCCCTCCACTTT	CASSTPQGTGRSPLHF